This TCR beta chain derives from a study of response to subunit inactivated influenza vaccine. The table lists this clonotype with a few counts. Its antigen is not known. TCRdb reprocessed the RT-PCR reads via MiXCR and lists one record per CDR3 protein. Here the sample spans roughly 630,000 distinct CDR3 sequences, 14% being singletons. Study findings and constraints: The authors suggested that every seasonal influenza vaccination recruits few new T cells.

The material was PBMCs from blood, obtained approximately 15 days before vaccination. The receptor's source is a man in his fifties who received an inactivated influenza vaccine.

The CDR3 is CASSPAGTMNQPQHF. The CDR3, as DNA: TGTGCCAGCAGTCCGGCCGGGACAATGAATCAGCCCCAGCATTTT. The gene calls are TRBV12-3 or TRBV12-4 and TRBJ1-5; D is perhaps TRBD1 (6 bases). The CDR3 loop spans 15 amino acids. The V and J ends lost 5 bases and 4 bases respectively, with 15 bases between them.